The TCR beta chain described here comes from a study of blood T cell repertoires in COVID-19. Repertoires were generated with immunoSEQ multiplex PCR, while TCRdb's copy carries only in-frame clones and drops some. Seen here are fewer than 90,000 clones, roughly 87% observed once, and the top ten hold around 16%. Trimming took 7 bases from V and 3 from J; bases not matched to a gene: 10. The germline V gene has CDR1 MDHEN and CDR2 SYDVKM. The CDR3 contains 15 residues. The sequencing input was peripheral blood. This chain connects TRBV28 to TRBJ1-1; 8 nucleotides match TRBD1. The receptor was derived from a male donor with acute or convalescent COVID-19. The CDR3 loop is CASTRRLTGDTEAFF. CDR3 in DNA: TGTGCCAGCACCCGCCGCCTGACAGGGGACACTGAAGCTTTCTTT.